This T cell receptor beta chain came from a study of shared clonotypes between healthy human individuals. Across the whole study: The plates for each donor numbered three CD4 naive, three CD4 memory, two CD8 naive and one CD8 memory. The study's findings and limits: Compared with memory subsets, naive subsets generally had larger estimated richness. The study found roughly 5.3% of naive CD4 clonotypes shared across four donors.

The authors' processing: ImmunoSEQ only sent back junction sequences with no quality scores, so filtering was done differently. Some clones are missing from TCRdb's copy, which holds only in-frame ones; the method was immunoSEQ multiplex PCR. V, J and clone size are taken as reported in that table, and D and trimming were inferred from the DNA itself. The table has 2.5 million or so clones, just over 90% seen once. On this clone: Its specificity is unknown.

The sequence came from a man between 18 and 35 years old in good health. The sequenced sample was naive CD4+ T cells sorted from blood. Subset given: CD45RA+ positively selected.

Here the CDR3 reads CASKGGSRAPYNEQFF. Written as DNA, the CDR3 is TGTGCCAGCAAGGGGGGCTCCAGGGCCCCCTACAATGAGCAGTTCTTC. The chain links TRBV7-9 to TRBJ2-1; tentatively, D is TRBD1 or TRBD2 (6 bases each). CDR1 is SEHNR and CDR2 is FQNEAQ in the germline V gene (reference sequence). V was shortened by 7 bases and J by 2 bases, with 18 bases between the two germline ends. The CDR3 sequence is 16 residues long.